These 27 T cell receptor beta chains came from one sample sequenced in a study of blood T cell repertoires in COVID-19. The method was immunoSEQ multiplex PCR; TCRdb's version includes in-frame clones alone and lacks a portion of them. The sample lists some 250,000 clones, more than 70% occurring once. Sequencing was carried out using peripheral blood. Receptors were obtained from a woman between 40 and 50 years old who had recovered from COVID-19.

The chain is built from TRBV7-3 and TRBJ2-6; D remains unclear. Trimming removed 5 bases at V and 5 bases at J, with 16 bases between. This CDR3 is built from 16 residues. The germline V gene encodes CDR1 SGHTA and CDR2 FQGTGA. The CDR3 loop is CASSPLRRGRANVLTF. The CDR3 DNA is TGTGCCAGCAGCCCCCTCCGCCGAGGAAGGGCCAACGTCCTGACTTTC.

The rearrangement uses TRBV6-5 and TRBJ1-2; TRBD1 might be the D (5 bases). The CDR3 is 12 amino acids. V lost 4 bases, J lost 4 bases, and 7 bases lay in between. The V gene's germline CDR1 is MNHEY and CDR2 SVGAGI. DNA of the CDR3: TGTGCCAGCAGTTTGGGGCCCTATGGCTACACCTTC. It is translated as CASSLGPYGYTF.

The rearrangement uses TRBV11-3 and TRBJ2-5, with TRBD1 as a possible D gene (6 bases). Germline CDR1 and CDR2: SGHNT and YENEEA. V was clipped by 0 bases and J by 2 bases, with 13 bases between them. CDR3 length: 16 residues. The CDR3 here is CASSLERGQPQETQYF. The CDR3, as DNA: TGTGCCAGCAGCTTAGAAAGAGGACAGCCTCAAGAGACCCAGTACTTC.

The chain combines TRBV18 with TRBJ1-1; TRBD1 aligns across 7 bases. The CDR3 spans 14 residues. Germline CDR1 is KGHSH and CDR2 is LQKENI. V lost 4 bases and J lost 0; bases outside the gene matches: 2. The CDR3 coding sequence is TGTGCCAGCTCACGGGACAGCATGAACACTGAAGCTTTCTTT. The encoded protein is CASSRDSMNTEAFF.

This clone has a single count. This chain joins TRBV6-2 or TRBV6-3 and TRBJ2-2; possibly TRBD2 for D (5 bases). CDR1 is MNHEY, CDR2 SVGEGT, per germline. Trimming took off 0 bases at V and 2 bases at J, with 7 bases between the two ends. The CDR3 loop spans 15 amino acids. In DNA, the CDR3 is TGTGCCAGCAGTTACTCCCCGGGAAACACCGGGGAGCTGTTTTTT. It codes for CASSYSPGNTGELFF.

This clone was detected once. This chain links TRBV30 with TRBJ2-5, with D tentatively TRBD1 (5 bases). Germline V gene lookup returns CDR1 GTSNPN and CDR2 SVGIG (reference sequence). The CDR3 runs to 13 residues. Trimming pared 0 bases from V and 9 bases from J, leaving 14 bases between. CDR3 sequence reads: CAWSVGLPAAQYF. The DNA of the CDR3 is TGTGCCTGGAGTGTGGGGCTCCCCGCGGCCCAGTACTTC.

The CDR3 region has the DNA TGTGCCAGCAGTGAAGGTCAGGGGGGATACACTGAAGCTTTCTTT. It is translated as CASSEGQGGYTEAFF. The genes are TRBV6-1 and TRBJ1-1; 7 bases are a match to TRBD1. CDR3 length: 15 amino acids. With V trimmed by 1 base and J by 3 bases, 5 bases remained unmatched. Germline loops: CDR1 MNHNS, CDR2 SASEGT.

The CDR3 sequence is CASSVGSSAVTQYF. As DNA, the CDR3 is TGTGCCAGCAGCGTAGGTTCCTCCGCGGTTACGCAGTATTTT. The chain joins TRBV9 to TRBJ2-3; D remains ambiguous. Germline V gene data show CDR1 as SGDLS and CDR2 as YYNGEE. The CDR3 spans 14 residues. The V and J ends lost 0 bases and 8 bases respectively, with 13 bases between them.

This chain connects TRBV7-8 to TRBJ2-1; unclear D gene. This CDR3 comprises 13 residues. Per the germline V gene, CDR1 is SGHVS and CDR2 is FQNEAQ. The ends were cut back, 7 bases at V and 9 bases at J, with 16 bases in the middle. The CDR3 protein is CASTTYQASEQFF. The CDR3, as DNA: TGTGCCAGCACCACCTACCAGGCCTCTGAGCAGTTCTTC.

This rearrangement joins TRBV9 to TRBJ1-2; a weak D match, TRBD1 (6 bases). V was clipped by 3 bases and J by 5 bases, with 20 bases between them. There are 16 residues in the CDR3. The germline V gene has CDR1 SGDLS and CDR2 YYNGEE. CDR3 DNA sequence: TGTGCCAGCAGCGGTAGGGGGGGACACGGCCTTTATGGCTACACCTTC. This codes for CASSGRGGHGLYGYTF. The whole variable domain, filled in from reference TRBV9 and TRBJ1-2, reads DSGVTQTPKHLITATGQRVTLRCSPRSGDLSVYWYQQSLDQGLQFLIQYYNGEERAKGNILERFSAQQFPDLHSELNLSSLELGDSALYFCASSGRGGHGLYGYTFGSGTRLTVV.

This clone has a single count. DNA of the CDR3: TGTGCCAGCAGCTTGTTGGCACAGTCTTATGGCTACACCTTC. This gives the protein CASSLLAQSYGYTF. This sequence joins TRBV5-5 and TRBJ1-2; D uncertain. Looked up from germline, CDR1 is SGHKS and CDR2 is YYEKEE (reference sequence). This CDR3 comprises 14 residues. Deletions cut 1 base from V and 5 bases from J, with 12 bases between.

This clone was seen a few times. This chain uses TRBV7-8 with TRBJ2-1, with D uncertain. The V end lost 3 bases, the J end lost 8 bases, and 17 bases lay between the germline ends. This CDR3 comprises 15 residues. CDR1 and CDR2 from the germline V gene are SGHVS and FQNEAQ. CDR3: CASSFAAATSDEQFF. Written as DNA, the CDR3 is TGTGCCAGCAGCTTCGCTGCGGCCACCTCCGATGAGCAGTTCTTC.

V gene TRBV4-1 combines with J gene TRBJ1-4; TRBD1 is a possible D gene (5 bases). Germline CDR1 and CDR2: MGHRA and YSYEKL. Deletions cut 4 bases from V and 8 bases from J, with 23 bases between. This CDR3 spans 17 amino acids. CDR3 nucleotides: TGCGCCAGCAGCCTCCGGGACTCCCGTGTTGGGGGGGAAAAACTGTTTTTT. It translates to CASSLRDSRVGGEKLFF.

The chain uses TRBV19 and TRBJ1-4, with 10 bases fitting TRBD1. CDR3 length equals 15 residues. The V segment lost 4 bases and the J segment 3 bases; nucleotides outside the gene matches: 2. Per the germline V gene, CDR1 is LNHDA and CDR2 is SQIVND (reference sequence). Here the CDR3 DNA reads TGTGCCAGTAGTACCGGGACAGGGGCTAATGAAAAACTGTTTTTT. Amino acids: CASSTGTGANEKLFF.

The gene calls are TRBV30 and TRBJ1-2; weak D call: TRBD1 (5 bases). The CDR3 is 15 amino acids. The germline CDR1 and CDR2 sequences are GTSNPN and SVGIG (reference sequence). Trimming left V 1 base short and J 7 bases short, with 19 bases between. CDR3 loop: CAWSGWGRAVGGYTF. The CDR3 nucleotides are TGTGCCTGGAGTGGGTGGGGCAGGGCTGTTGGTGGCTACACCTTC.

This clone was recorded a few times. The V gene is TRBV6-6, the J gene TRBJ2-7, with D perhaps matching TRBD2 (6 bases). The ends were cut back, 5 bases at V and 7 bases at J, with 15 bases in the middle. The CDR3 is made up of 13 amino acids. Germline values: CDR1 MNHNY, CDR2 SVGAGI (reference sequence). In nucleotides, the CDR3 is TGTGCCAGCAGTGGGGGGACTCCTTGGGAGCAGTACTTC. Residues: CASSGGTPWEQYF.

The V and J genes are TRBV7-2 and TRBJ2-1, with a tentative D call TRBD2 (6 bases). CDR3 length: 15 residues. The V end was cut by 0 bases, the J end by 3 bases, with 9 bases between. Germline CDR1 and CDR2: SGHTA and FQGNSA. The CDR3 region has the DNA TGTGCCAGCAGCTTAGCGCGGGGCAGCTACAATGAGCAGTTCTTC. Translating gives CASSLARGSYNEQFF.

The V call is TRBV5-1, the J call TRBJ2-5; 14 bases align to TRBD2. The CDR3 spans 17 residues. V gave up 4 bases and J gave up 5 bases; unmatched junction bases: 10. Looked up from germline, CDR1 is SGHRS and CDR2 is YFSETQ. CDR3 loop: CASSQTGTSGSGETQYF. The CDR3 DNA is TGCGCCAGCAGCCAAACCGGGACTAGCGGGAGTGGGGAGACCCAGTACTTC.

The chain combines TRBV15 with TRBJ1-1; a weak D match, TRBD1 (6 bases). CDR1 is LNHNV, CDR2 YYDKDF, per germline (reference sequence). Trimming pared 7 bases from V and 1 base from J, leaving 10 bases between. The CDR3 is made up of 13 amino acids. The CDR3 protein is CATTTTGNTEAFF. CDR3 nucleotides: TGTGCCACCACCACGACAGGGAACACTGAAGCTTTCTTT.

The CDR3 loop reads CAGAGQTHTGELFF. The CDR3 bases are TGTGCCGGGGCGGGACAGACTCACACCGGGGAGCTGTTTTTT. The chain has TRBV6-5 and TRBJ2-2; D possibly corresponds to TRBD1 (7 bases). CDR3 length: 14 residues. The germline CDR1 and CDR2 sequences are MNHEY and SVGAGI. V was pared by 11 bases and J by 3 bases, with 16 bases between.

This sequence joins TRBV5-1 and TRBJ2-3; 8 nucleotides match TRBD1. The CDR3 has 15 residues. The V segment lost 4 bases and the J segment 0 bases; nucleotides outside the gene matches: 4. Germline values: CDR1 SGHRS, CDR2 YFSETQ. The CDR3 DNA sequence: TGCGCCAGCAGCGCCAGGGGGCTTAGCACAGATACGCAGTATTTT. Translated: CASSARGLSTDTQYF.

V is TRBV7-9 and J is TRBJ2-3; 10 bases are a match to TRBD2. CDR1 is SEHNR, CDR2 FQNEAQ, per germline (reference sequence). The CDR3 sequence is 15 residues long. J gave up 3 bases and V 6 bases, and 6 bases lay outside the gene matches. The CDR3 reads CASRQREGGTDTQYF. The DNA for the CDR3 is TGTGCCAGCAGACAGCGGGAGGGCGGGACAGATACGCAGTATTTT.

The V call is TRBV6-2 or TRBV6-3, the J call TRBJ2-3, with a tentative D call TRBD1 (6 bases). V dropped 6 bases and J dropped 0 bases, with 16 bases sitting between them. CDR3 length: 16 residues. Germline CDR1 is MNHEY and CDR2 is SVGEGT. The CDR3: CASSPTERGSTDTQYF. The CDR3 region has the DNA TGTGCCAGCAGCCCCACCGAGAGGGGGAGCACAGATACGCAGTATTTT.

This CDR3 reads CATSNGQGEPTDTQYF. The CDR3 coding sequence is TGTGCCACCAGCAACGGACAGGGAGAACCCACAGATACGCAGTATTTT. The chain is built from TRBV24-1 and TRBJ2-3; 8 positions agree with TRBD1. CDR1 is KGHDR, CDR2 SFDVKD, per germline. J lost 2 bases, V lost 7 bases, and 10 bases had no gene match. The CDR3 is made up of 16 amino acids.

CDR3 residues: CASSSRTGTSGGEQYF. CDR3 sequence (DNA): TGTGCCAGCAGCTCACGAACCGGGACTAGCGGTGGGGAGCAGTACTTC. V and J are TRBV5-5 and TRBJ2-7, with 11 bases identical to TRBD2. Germline V gene sequence: CDR1 SGHKS, CDR2 YYEKEE (reference sequence). There are 16 residues in the CDR3. Losses at the gene ends were 3 bases for V and 7 bases for J; bases not matched to a gene: 12.

The genes are TRBV11-3 and TRBJ2-5; 8 nucleotides match TRBD1. The CDR3 has 15 amino acids. CDR1 and CDR2 from the germline V gene are SGHNT and YENEEA. Trimming removed 5 bases from V and 5 bases from J; junction bases left unmatched: 10. The CDR3 nucleotides are TGTGCCAGCAGCCCACGGACAGGGCTAGGGGAGACCCAGTACTTC. Protein sequence: CASSPRTGLGETQYF.

This clone was counted between two and nine times. V is TRBV18 and J is TRBJ2-2, with D possibly TRBD2 on 6 matching bases. In germline, CDR1 is KGHSH, CDR2 LQKENI. Trimming pared 3 bases from V and 6 bases from J, leaving 14 bases between. The CDR3 is 15 residues long. This CDR3 reads CASSPGLTFAGELFF. The CDR3 DNA sequence: TGTGCCAGCTCACCGGGACTCACGTTCGCCGGGGAGCTGTTTTTT.